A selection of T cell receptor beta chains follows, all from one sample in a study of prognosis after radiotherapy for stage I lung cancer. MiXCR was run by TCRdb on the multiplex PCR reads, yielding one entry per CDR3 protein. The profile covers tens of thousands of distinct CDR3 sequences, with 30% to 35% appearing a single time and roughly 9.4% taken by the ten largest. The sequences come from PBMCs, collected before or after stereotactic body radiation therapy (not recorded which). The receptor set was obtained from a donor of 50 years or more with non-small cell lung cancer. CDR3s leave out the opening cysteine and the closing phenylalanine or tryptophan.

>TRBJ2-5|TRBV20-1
SARDILKGVQETQY
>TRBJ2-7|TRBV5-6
ASSRTGSYEQY
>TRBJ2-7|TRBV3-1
ASSQGLGGGEQY
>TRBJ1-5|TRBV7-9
ASSLQGQQPQH
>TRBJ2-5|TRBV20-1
SARGDRKQETQY
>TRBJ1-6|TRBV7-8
ASSLAQRWRTGDSSPLH
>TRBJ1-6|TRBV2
ANSVPRGGRGTYNSPIH
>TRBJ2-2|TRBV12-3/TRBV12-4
ASSLRDTGELF
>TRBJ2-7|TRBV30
AWSFRFGEQY
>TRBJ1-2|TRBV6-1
ASIPHGSDSGYT
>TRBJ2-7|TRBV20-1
GAPKDLAEQY
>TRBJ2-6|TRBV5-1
ASSLGVNSGANVLT
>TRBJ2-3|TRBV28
ASSSPFRLADTDTQY
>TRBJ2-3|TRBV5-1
ASSFVMRRAAGDTQY
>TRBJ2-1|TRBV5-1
ASSVGMDNEQF
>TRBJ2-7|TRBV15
ATSSRMTGAYEQY
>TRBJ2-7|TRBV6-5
ASSYSRTAGGNEQY
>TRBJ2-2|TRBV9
ASSVAGGELF
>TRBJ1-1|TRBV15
ATSTGNTEAF
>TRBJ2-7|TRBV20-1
SASTVSYEQY
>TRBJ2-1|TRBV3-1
ASSQDRWGLAVTEQF
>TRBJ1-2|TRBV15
ATSRQGALSYGYT
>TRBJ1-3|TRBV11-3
ATPAPGSWDSGNTIY
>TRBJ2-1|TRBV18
ASSTAAEQF
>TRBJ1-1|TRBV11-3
ASSLYANTEAF
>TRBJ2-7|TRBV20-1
SARSAGTQGWSGRYEQY
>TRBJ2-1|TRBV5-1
ASNLQGANEQF
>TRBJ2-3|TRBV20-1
SARDRMVGGSTDTQY
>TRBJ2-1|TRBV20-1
SAATLAGGLYNEQF
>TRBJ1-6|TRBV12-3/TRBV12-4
ASSLLTGLNSPLH
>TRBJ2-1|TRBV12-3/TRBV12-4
AISDPRDRAAKTLYNEQF